These T cell receptor beta chains were read from a single sample in a study of beta chain features in type 1 diabetes. Some clones are missing from TCRdb's copy, which holds only in-frame ones; the method was immunoSEQ multiplex PCR. The sample shows about 130,000 clones, roughly a tenth of them seen only once. The sequencing input was central memory CD4+ T cells from blood. These receptors were taken from a man aged 18 to 30 in good health. Each CDR3 is given with its conserved first and last residue.

>TRBJ1-2|TRBV28
CASRDTGGGYGYTF
>TRBJ2-3|TRBV29-1
CSAQVVADTQYF
>TRBJ1-2|TRBV30
CAWSVGGVGYTF
>TRBJ2-3|TRBV18
CASSLPGASDTQYF
>TRBJ2-1|TRBV14
CASSQRFGQGKDEQFF
>TRBJ2-1|TRBV2
CASNGGGSYNEQFF
>TRBJ1-2|TRBV19
CASSGQGPGYGYTF
>TRBJ2-1|TRBV7-2
CASSPRPGGDNEQFF
>TRBJ2-4|TRBV6-5
CASSNGNVNIQYF
>TRBJ2-3|TRBV5-1
CASSTDIGDTQYF
>TRBJ1-2|TRBV27
CACVVRQGAEYGYTF
>TRBJ1-1|TRBV28
CASSLWKQGRPEAFF
>TRBJ2-6|TRBV19
CASSMAGANSGANVLTF
>TRBJ2-4|TRBV5-1
CASSPGDQNIQYF
>TRBJ2-5|TRBV7-2
CASSRQIQTSGGWETQYF
>TRBJ2-3|TRBV11-2
CASSPTNGDTQYF
>TRBJ1-6|TRBV7-8
CASSSGGHNSPLHF
>TRBJ1-2|TRBV18
CASSTGGQQGYTF